This T cell receptor beta chain was sequenced during a study of patients and donors after allogeneic stem cell transplantation. TCRdb analysed the RT-PCR reads with MiXCR anew, one entry per CDR3 protein. The data contain about 410,000 distinct CDR3 sequences, 16% of them singletons. CDR3 size: 14 residues. Germline loops: CDR1 SEHNR, CDR2 FQNEAQ (reference sequence). The V segment lost 5 bases and the J segment 2 bases; nucleotides outside the gene matches: 6. This receptor was identified in a human donor who was either an allogeneic HSCT recipient or a stem cell or donor lymphocyte infusion donor (not recorded which). It is not recorded whose cells these are; they may come from a transplant donor. The sequencing input was blood, either unsorted or a sorted T cell fraction (not recorded which). The V gene is TRBV7-9, the J gene TRBJ2-7, with TRBD1 matching over 7 bases. CDR3 region: CASSQGQYAYEQYF. The CDR3, as DNA: TGTGCCAGCAGCCAGGGACAGTACGCCTACGAGCAGTACTTC.